The 21 T cell receptor beta chains below were found in one sample sequenced in a study of T cells after posttransplantation cyclophosphamide (dated by TCRdb to about 2016). Per the publication, the treatment or condition label means: high-dose cyclophosphamide on days +3 and +4 as single-agent GVHD prophylaxis. PTCy patients received busulfan and fludarabine conditioning, a related or unrelated marrow graft, and cyclophosphamide on days +3 and +4. Library preparation used the immunoSEQ multiplex PCR assay. TCRdb stores this immuneACCESS table with in-frame sequences only. Part of the clones is absent; in the studies checked, under half of the shortfall reflects unresolved V genes, and no reason is known for the rest. Recorded for this sample are some 4,200 clones; 60% to 85% of them occurred a single time. Approximately 34% of the sample is held by the ten biggest clonotypes. Sequencing was performed on PBMCs, taken after allogeneic stem cell transplant with posttransplant cyclophosphamide. The receptors were sampled from a male patient aged 35-50 years who received an allogeneic stem cell transplant from a related donor, was CMV-positive, and had acute and chronic GVHD. Some T cells may originate with the graft donor following a transplant.

The rearrangement joins TRBV2 to TRBJ2-5, with D unresolved. Per the germline V gene, CDR1 is SNHLY and CDR2 is FYNNEI. The CDR3 loop spans 17 amino acids. The germline V and J ends were trimmed by 5 bases and 5 bases, with 24 bases remaining between them. The CDR3 reads CASSYSLDPESWETQYF. The CDR3 DNA follows: TGTGCCAGCAGTTACTCCCTCGACCCGGAGAGCTGGGAGACCCAGTACTTC.

This chain uses TRBV30 with TRBJ2-7, with D maybe TRBD2 (6 bases). This CDR3 has 14 residues. V dropped 5 bases and J dropped 6 bases, with 20 bases sitting between them. Germline lookup yields CDR1 GTSNPN and CDR2 SVGIG (reference sequence). This CDR3 is CAWRPAGTPTEQYF. In DNA, the CDR3 is TGTGCCTGGCGCCCGGCCGGGACTCCCACCGAGCAGTACTTC.

The chain couples TRBV6-1 to TRBJ1-1; 10 nucleotides line up with TRBD1. CDR3 length: 14 residues. V lost 5 bases to trimming and J lost 5 bases; unmatched junction nucleotides: 5. CDR1 and CDR2 from the germline V gene are MNHNS and SASEGT. The CDR3 is CASSRQGAKTEAFF. The CDR3 DNA reads as TGTGCCAGCAGTAGACAGGGGGCTAAAACTGAAGCTTTCTTT.

The chain joins TRBV5-4 to TRBJ2-7; 9 bases are shared with TRBD1. Trimming cost V 1 base and J 6 bases; bases outside gene matches: 14. The CDR3 contains 17 residues. Germline assignment: CDR1 SGHNT and CDR2 YYREEE (reference sequence). CDR3 sequence: CASSLRGIGQGFFEQYF. CDR3 nucleotides: TGTGCCAGCAGCTTGCGGGGAATCGGACAGGGGTTTTTCGAGCAGTACTTC.

The CDR3 nucleotides read TGTGCCAGTAGTATGCCCAGGGAGGGAGAGACCCAGTACTTC. Translating gives CASSMPREGETQYF. The chain combines TRBV19 with TRBJ2-5, with 7 bases identical to TRBD2. The CDR3 extends over 14 amino acids. Per germline, CDR1 LNHDA and CDR2 SQIVND (reference sequence). The ends lost 3 bases at V and 4 bases at J; junction bases unmatched: 5. The variable domain in full, with the rest retrieved from reference TRBV19 and TRBJ2-5, is DGGITQSPKYLFRKEGQNVTLSCEQNLNHDAMYWYRQDPGQGLRLIYYSQIVNDFQKGDIAEGYSVSREKKESFPLTVTSAQKNPTAFYLCASSMPREGETQYFGPGTRLLVL.

This clone qualifies as medium-sized. CDR3 region: CATSRDPPVSMNTEAFF. The CDR3, as DNA: TGTGCCACCAGCAGAGATCCCCCGGTTTCCATGAACACTGAAGCTTTCTTT. The chain joins TRBV15 to TRBJ1-1; no reliable D call. Trimming removed 0 bases at V and 0 bases at J, with 14 bases between. CDR3 length: 17 residues. Per germline, CDR1 LNHNV and CDR2 YYDKDF (reference sequence). The complete variable domain, with remaining parts taken from reference TRBV15 and TRBJ1-1, reads DAMVIQNPRYQVTQFGKPVTLSCSQTLNHNVMYWYQQKSSQAPKLLFHYYDKDFNNEADTPDNFQSRRPNTSFCFLDIRSPGLGDTAMYLCATSRDPPVSMNTEAFFGQGTRLTVV.

The chain combines TRBV9 with TRBJ2-3, with a tentative D call TRBD1 (6 bases). This CDR3 has 14 amino acids. The V end was cut by 4 bases, the J end by 2 bases, with 11 bases between. Per the germline V gene, CDR1 is SGDLS and CDR2 is YYNGEE. CDR3 bases: TGTGCCAGCAGCCCGGGACATAACACAGATACGCAGTATTTT. Encoded protein: CASSPGHNTDTQYF.

By its share, this clone is medium-sized (0.01 to 0.1%). The rearrangement uses TRBV6-5 and TRBJ2-7; possibly TRBD2 for D (5 bases). In germline, CDR1 is MNHEY, CDR2 SVGAGI. Trimming took 6 bases from V and 2 from J, leaving 14 bases between them. The CDR3 contains 14 residues. CDR3 DNA sequence: TGTGCCAGCAGCCGCGGAGGTACCCCCTACGAGCAGTACTTC. Its protein is CASSRGGTPYEQYF.

J is TRBJ1-1 and V is TRBV14; TRBD1 matches 7 bases. Per germline, CDR1 SGHDN and CDR2 FVKESK. The ends lost 3 bases at V and 1 base at J; junction bases unmatched: 8. The CDR3 covers 16 residues. The chain's CDR3 is CASSQRQGRRNTEAFF. DNA of the CDR3: TGTGCCAGCAGCCAGCGACAGGGCCGGAGGAACACTGAAGCTTTCTTT.

The V and J genes are TRBV6-5 and TRBJ1-2, with 7 positions matching TRBD1. CDR1 is MNHEY and CDR2 is SVGAGI in the germline V gene. With V trimmed by 4 bases and J by 8 bases, 4 bases remained unmatched. This CDR3 is 12 amino acids long. This chain's CDR3 is CASSSTGYGYTF. CDR3 DNA sequence: TGTGCCAGCAGTTCGACAGGGTACGGCTACACCTTC.

The chain joins TRBV10-3 to TRBJ2-3; 8 bases agree with TRBD2. Germline CDR1 ENHRY, CDR2 SYGVKD. This CDR3 is 16 amino acids long. V trimming: 6 bases; J trimming: 3 bases; junction bases outside the gene matches: 11. The CDR3 bases are TGTGCCATCAGGGCTGGCGGCGCGGGAGGTACAGATACGCAGTATTTT. This gives the protein CAIRAGGAGGTDTQYF.

The V gene is TRBV5-1, the J gene TRBJ2-5; 9 positions match TRBD1. The J call may be incorrect, as the DNA end agrees better with TRBJ2-7. Germline CDR1 is SGHRS and CDR2 is YFSETQ. The CDR3 spans 15 residues. The CDR3 bases are TGCGCCAGCAGTACACTCGGGACAGGGTCCTACGAGCAGTACTTC. It specifies CASSTLGTGSYEQYF.

This clone was counted only a few times. This sequence joins TRBV25-1 and TRBJ1-1; D gene uncertain. Trimming cost V 2 bases and J 9 bases, with 16 bases left between them. The germline V gene has CDR1 MGHDK and CDR2 SYGVNS. The CDR3 has 14 residues. CDR3 residues: CASSETLVRTKAFF. CDR3 sequence (DNA): TGTGCCAGCAGTGAAACCCTAGTTCGTACAAAAGCTTTCTTT.

The CDR3 reads CASSEISGRASNEQFF. The CDR3 DNA is TGTGCCAGCAGTGAAATTAGCGGGAGGGCCTCCAATGAGCAGTTCTTC. The chain carries TRBV2 and TRBJ2-1; 11 positions match TRBD2. The germline CDR1 and CDR2 sequences are SNHLY and FYNNEI. The ends lost 2 bases at V and 6 bases at J; junction bases unmatched: 6. This CDR3 is built from 16 residues.

The chain is built from TRBV5-5 and TRBJ2-7; 7 bases are shared with TRBD2. V was clipped by 0 bases and J by 1 base; unmatched bases: 7. CDR1 and CDR2 (germline): SGHKS, YYEKEE (reference sequence). The CDR3 length is 16 residues. The CDR3 coding sequence is TGTGCCAGCAGCTTGGGGCCCAGCGGGATGTCCTACGAGCAGTACTTC. Translated, it gives CASSLGPSGMSYEQYF.

J is TRBJ2-7 and V is TRBV6-1, with TRBD2 matching over 8 bases. With V trimmed by 7 bases and J by 4 bases, 6 bases remained unmatched. The CDR3 spans 13 residues. Per the germline V gene, CDR1 is MNHNS and CDR2 is SASEGT. The CDR3 loop reads CASTPGTSYEQYF. CDR3 in DNA: TGTGCCAGCACTCCCGGGACTAGTTACGAGCAGTACTTC.

CDR3 in DNA: TGTGCCAGCAGCTTGAAGGGGGATGGGGAGACCCAGTACTTC. Amino acid sequence: CASSLKGDGETQYF. V is TRBV5-6 and J is TRBJ2-5, with D tentatively TRBD1 (6 bases). V was shortened by 1 base and J by 5 bases, with 12 bases between the two germline ends. Germline V lookup: CDR1 SGHDT, CDR2 YYEEEE. The CDR3 contains 14 residues.

This clone has just one count. V usage is TRBV27 and J usage is TRBJ2-2; D gene unclear. Germline values: CDR1 MNHEY, CDR2 SMNVEV (reference sequence). Trimming took off 8 bases at V and 2 bases at J, with 12 bases between the two ends. CDR3 length: 14 amino acids. CDR3 sequence: CASRRLVNTGELFF. The CDR3 coding sequence is TGTGCCAGCCGTCGACTTGTAAACACCGGGGAGCTGTTTTTT.

The J gene is TRBJ2-2, the V gene TRBV9; TRBD2 matches at 9 bases. The V segment lost 2 bases and the J segment 6 bases; nucleotides outside the gene matches: 8. Germline assignment: CDR1 SGDLS and CDR2 YYNGEE. CDR3 length: 16 residues. CDR3 sequence (DNA): TGTGCCAGCAGCGTCACCCCCCGACTAGCGGCCGGGGAGCTGTTTTTT. This gives the protein CASSVTPRLAAGELFF.

The rearrangement links TRBV7-9 to TRBJ2-3; 10 bases align to TRBD2. The CDR3 contains 15 residues. The germline V gene has CDR1 SEHNR and CDR2 FQNEAQ (reference sequence). With V trimmed by 5 bases and J by 1 base, 3 bases remained unmatched. CDR3 DNA sequence: TGTGCCAGCAGCCGACTAGCGGGCCGCACAGATACGCAGTATTTT. Protein sequence: CASSRLAGRTDTQYF.

This sequence joins TRBV5-1 and TRBJ2-2; 10 bases are a match to TRBD1. V shed 4 bases and J 3 bases; nucleotides not matched to a gene: 3. The germline V gene has CDR1 SGHRS and CDR2 YFSETQ. This CDR3 is 15 amino acids long. The CDR3 protein is CASSQGQGHTGELFF. The CDR3 region has the DNA TGCGCCAGCAGCCAGGGACAGGGGCACACCGGGGAGCTGTTTTTT.